A single sample is the source of the 13 T cell receptor beta chains below, sequenced in a study of blood T cell repertoires in COVID-19. Clones were sequenced by immunoSEQ multiplex PCR, and TCRdb holds only the in-frame ones, with some missing. The sample has some 330,000 clones, over 75% seen once. Sequencing input: peripheral blood. The origin of the receptors is a woman aged 50 to 60 with active or convalescent COVID-19.

The chain joins TRBV6-6 to TRBJ1-5, with D unresolved. V shed 5 bases and J shed 7 bases, with 15 bases lying between them. The germline gives CDR1 MNHNY, CDR2 SVGAGI (reference sequence). The CDR3 has 14 residues. CDR3 region: CASSLGEGTQPQHF. The CDR3 DNA reads TGTGCCAGCAGTCTTGGGGAGGGTACCCAGCCCCAGCATTTT.

The chain joins TRBV5-8 to TRBJ1-1; tentative D call: TRBD1 (6 bases). CDR1 SGHTS and CDR2 YDEGEE come from the germline V gene. V was shortened by 4 bases and J by 7 bases, with 20 bases between the two germline ends. The CDR3 loop spans 15 amino acids. In nucleotides, the CDR3 is TGTGCCAGCAGCCACCAAACAGGGAAGTATAGTGAAGCTTTCTTT. It codes for CASSHQTGKYSEAFF.

The chain is built from TRBV28 and TRBJ2-7; 10 bases agree with TRBD1. The germline V gene has CDR1 MDHEN and CDR2 SYDVKM. After removal of 6 bases from V and 3 bases from J, the junction contained 11 bases not matched to a gene. The CDR3 contains 16 residues. CDR3 sequence: CASRAGQGLLNYEQYF. In DNA form, the CDR3 reads TGTGCCAGCAGGGCGGGACAGGGGCTCCTAAACTACGAGCAGTACTTC.

The chain combines TRBV27 with TRBJ2-1, with 7 bases that match TRBD1. The CDR3 length is 15 residues. The J segment lost 7 bases and the V segment lost 8 bases, leaving 14 bases of the junction unmatched. Germline CDR1 MNHEY, CDR2 SMNVEV (reference sequence). CDR3 DNA sequence: TGTGCCAGCGTAAATCGACAGGGAAATTTAAATGAGCAGTTCTTC. Its protein is CASVNRQGNLNEQFF.

The chain joins TRBV18 to TRBJ2-7, with 9 bases that match TRBD1. Germline V CDR1 and CDR2: KGHSH, LQKENI. The CDR3 is made up of 16 amino acids. With V trimmed by 0 bases and J by 1 base, 4 bases remained unmatched. The CDR3 coding sequence is TGTGCCAGCTCACCACCGAGCGGGACAGGGTCCTACGAGCAGTACTTC. Its translation is CASSPPSGTGSYEQYF.

The chain links TRBV5-1 to TRBJ2-7; 8 nucleotides align to TRBD2. After removal of 1 base from V and 4 bases from J, the junction contained 10 bases not matched to a gene. The CDR3 has 16 amino acids. Germline V CDR1 and CDR2: SGHRS, YFSETQ. CDR3 bases: TGCGCCAGCAGCTTGTTATCCGGGACTAGGGATTACGAGCAGTACTTC. This gives the protein CASSLLSGTRDYEQYF.

The chain links TRBV6-2 or TRBV6-3 to TRBJ1-6; no firm D call. Trimming removed 2 bases from V and 9 bases from J, with 11 bases in between. Looked up from germline, CDR1 is MNHEY and CDR2 is SVGEGT. CDR3 length: 14 residues. DNA for the CDR3: TGTGCCAGCAGTTACAACAGCTTCGTTTCACCCCTCCACTTT. This codes for CASSYNSFVSPLHF.

The chain carries TRBV3-1 (or the pseudogene TRBV3-2) and TRBJ1-1; D is possibly TRBD1 (5 bases). CDR3 length equals 14 residues. Deletions cut 1 base from V and 1 base from J, with 7 bases between. Germline CDR1 LGHDT, CDR2 YNNKEL (reference sequence). Written as DNA, the CDR3 is TGTGCCAGCAGCCAAGTTGGGGCGAACACTGAAGCTTTCTTT. Translated: CASSQVGANTEAFF.

This chain joins TRBV4-1 and TRBJ2-3; perhaps TRBD1 as D (5 bases). The CDR3 sequence is 14 residues long. V lost 1 base and J lost 1, with 6 bases in between. The germline V gene encodes CDR1 MGHRA and CDR2 YSYEKL. The CDR3 sequence: CASSQAQGTDTQYF. The CDR3 nucleotides are TGCGCCAGCAGCCAAGCACAGGGCACAGATACGCAGTATTTT.

The J gene is TRBJ2-2, the V gene TRBV3-1 (or the pseudogene TRBV3-2); D possibly corresponds to TRBD2 (5 bases). Germline lookup yields CDR1 LGHDT and CDR2 YNNKEL (reference sequence). The CDR3 spans 14 residues. V was clipped by 4 bases and J by 6 bases, with 12 bases between them. This CDR3 is CASSRNSDAGELFF. The CDR3 DNA is TGTGCCAGCAGCCGGAATAGCGATGCCGGGGAGCTGTTTTTT.

The chain has TRBV4-1 and TRBJ1-4; D unclear. Between the trimmed V and J ends, which lost 8 bases and 10 bases, there was a span of 17 bases. CDR3 size: 13 residues. Germline V gives CDR1 MGHRA, CDR2 YSYEKL. The CDR3 is CASGRGLEGKLFF. Written as DNA, the CDR3 is TGCGCCAGCGGCCGGGGATTGGAGGGAAAACTGTTTTTT.

The chain joins TRBV30 to TRBJ2-7; 7 nucleotides align to TRBD1. The CDR3 is 16 residues long. Per the germline V gene, CDR1 is GTSNPN and CDR2 is SVGIG (reference sequence). V shed 0 bases and J 3 bases; nucleotides not matched to a gene: 11. For the CDR3, the DNA is TGTGCCTGGAGTGTCCTACCTCCGGGACAGCTCTACGAGCAGTACTTC. As protein: CAWSVLPPGQLYEQYF.

The gene calls are TRBV15 and TRBJ1-1, with TRBD1 identical over 9 bases. Trimming took 6 bases from V and 3 from J; bases not matched to a gene: 11. CDR1 is LNHNV, CDR2 YYDKDF, per germline (reference sequence). CDR3 length: 16 residues. CDR3 region: CATSPQQGARDTEAFF. CDR3 DNA: TGTGCCACCAGTCCACAACAGGGGGCGAGGGACACTGAAGCTTTCTTT. Drawing the rest from reference TRBV15 and TRBJ1-1, the complete variable domain is DAMVIQNPRYQVTQFGKPVTLSCSQTLNHNVMYWYQQKSSQAPKLLFHYYDKDFNNEADTPDNFQSRRPNTSFCFLDIRSPGLGDTAMYLCATSPQQGARDTEAFFGQGTRLTVV.